The 17 T cell receptor beta chains listed next were all sequenced from one sample in a study of cytomegalovirus exposure and HLA in healthy donors. In the PCR, 60 Vbeta and 13 Jbeta primers were used. Sequencing used immunoSEQ multiplex PCR; TCRdb keeps in-frame clones, though not all of them. Of approximately 84,000 clones in the sample, around 80% were seen once. The sequencing sample was made of PBMCs. These receptors came from a male donor in good health and CMV-seropositive.

This clone was recorded a few times. The chain joins TRBV5-1 to TRBJ2-2; D remains ambiguous. CDR3 length: 14 residues. Deletions cut 3 bases from V and 6 bases from J, with 12 bases between. Germline CDR1 is SGHRS and CDR2 is YFSETQ. In DNA, the CDR3 is TGCGCCAGCAGCTGGAGAAGTGGTGCCGGGGAGCTGTTTTTT. Its protein is CASSWRSGAGELFF.

The rearrangement links TRBV29-1 to TRBJ2-6; D not certain. Germline V lookup: CDR1 SQVTM, CDR2 ANQGSEA. V gave up 7 bases and J gave up 8 bases, with 12 bases separating them. The CDR3 runs to 12 residues. CDR3 sequence: CSAYTWSNVLTF. The CDR3 bases are TGCAGCGCATACACCTGGTCCAACGTCCTGACTTTC.

The chain recombines TRBV9 with TRBJ2-7; unclear D gene. This CDR3 is built from 14 residues. The V end was cut by 3 bases, the J end by 0 bases, with 10 bases between. The germline V gene has CDR1 SGDLS and CDR2 YYNGEE. CDR3 sequence: CASSATLSSYEQYF. Written as DNA, the CDR3 is TGTGCCAGCAGCGCCACTCTAAGCTCCTACGAGCAGTACTTC.

The V call is TRBV5-6, the J call TRBJ2-1; the D gene is possibly TRBD2 (6 bases). From germline, CDR1 is SGHDT and CDR2 YYEEEE. The germline V and J ends were trimmed by 3 bases and 12 bases, with 16 bases remaining between them. This CDR3 has 13 residues. The CDR3 DNA reads as TGTGCCAGCAGCTGGGAGGCGGGCTTGGGGCAGTTCTTC. Translated: CASSWEAGLGQFF.

The chain carries TRBV4-2 and TRBJ2-1, with no clear D. Germline V gives CDR1 LGHNA, CDR2 YNFKEQ. The CDR3 covers 14 residues. Trimming stripped 0 bases from V and 13 bases from J, with 16 bases between. This chain's CDR3 is CASSQDLRSQLQFF. The CDR3 DNA reads as TGTGCCAGCAGCCAAGATCTGAGAAGCCAACTACAGTTCTTC.

The genes are TRBV4-1 and TRBJ1-1; D possibly corresponds to TRBD1 (5 bases). V was shortened by 8 bases and J by 7 bases, with 20 bases between the two germline ends. The CDR3 covers 14 residues. Looked up from germline, CDR1 is MGHRA and CDR2 is YSYEKL. The CDR3 region is CASRPLTGIIEAFF. DNA for the CDR3: TGCGCCAGCCGTCCCTTAACAGGAATCATTGAAGCTTTCTTT.

The chain carries TRBV4-1 and TRBJ1-5; D not certain. The CDR3 has 13 residues. V was pared by 4 bases and J by 5 bases, with 9 bases between. The germline CDR1 and CDR2 sequences are MGHRA and YSYEKL. CDR3 in amino acids: CASSPLVDQPQHF. The CDR3 nucleotides are TGCGCCAGCAGCCCACTCGTCGATCAGCCCCAGCATTTT.

The V call is TRBV28, the J call TRBJ2-7; D possibly corresponds to TRBD2 (6 bases). The CDR3 sequence is 14 residues long. Trimming shortened V by 6 bases and J by 1 base, and 13 bases separated the two germline ends. Germline V gene sequence: CDR1 MDHEN, CDR2 SYDVKM. In DNA form, the CDR3 reads TGTGCCAGCAGCCTAACTAGCAAGTCCTACGAGCAGTACTTC. Residues: CASSLTSKSYEQYF.

The chain links TRBV9 to TRBJ1-1; TRBD1 matches 7 bases. There are 16 residues in the CDR3. Germline V gives CDR1 SGDLS, CDR2 YYNGEE. V was clipped by 0 bases and J by 5 bases; unmatched bases: 10. CDR3 sequence: CASSVAAGGSNTEAFF. The CDR3 bases are TGTGCCAGCAGCGTAGCGGCAGGGGGTAGTAATACTGAAGCTTTCTTT.

DNA of the CDR3: TGTGCCAGCAGCTCCCCCGCGGGGGTTCCCTACAATGAGCAGTTCTTC. This gives the protein CASSSPAGVPYNEQFF. The V and J genes are TRBV28 and TRBJ2-1; the match to TRBD2 covers 7 bases. The CDR3 totals 16 residues. The germline CDR1 and CDR2 sequences are MDHEN and SYDVKM. With 6 bases clipped from V and 2 bases from J, the junction kept 10 bases outside the gene matches.

This chain uses TRBV7-9 with TRBJ2-7; D remains ambiguous. This CDR3 has 13 residues. CDR1 and CDR2 from the germline V gene are SEHNR and FQNEAQ (reference sequence). Trimming stripped 5 bases from V and 2 bases from J, with 10 bases between. CDR3 protein: CASSPLGPYEQYF. The CDR3 DNA follows: TGTGCCAGCAGCCCCCTCGGTCCCTACGAGCAGTACTTC. Complete variable domain (other parts from reference TRBV7-9 and TRBJ2-7): DTGVSQNPRHKITKRGQNVTFRCDPISEHNRLYWYRQTLGQGPEFLTYFQNEAQLEKSRLLSDRFSAERPKGSFSTLEIQRTEQGDSAMYLCASSPLGPYEQYFGPGTRLTVT.

This chain's CDR3 is CASSPAGDYGYTF. CDR3 in DNA: TGTGCCAGCAGCCCTGCCGGAGACTATGGCTACACCTTC. The V gene is TRBV7-2, the J gene TRBJ1-2; D unclear. Germline V gene sequence: CDR1 SGHTA, CDR2 FQGNSA. Trimming took 5 bases from V and 3 from J, leaving 10 bases between them. The CDR3 contains 13 residues.

This rearrangement joins TRBV5-1 to TRBJ2-5, with 8 bases that match TRBD2. Germline lookup yields CDR1 SGHRS and CDR2 YFSETQ. The length of the CDR3 is 16 residues. V shed 1 base, J shed 5 bases, and the junction held 10 bases outside the gene matches. The CDR3 loop is CASSLFSGSVFETQYF. The CDR3 DNA reads TGCGCCAGCAGCTTGTTCAGCGGGAGCGTGTTTGAGACCCAGTACTTC.

The genes are TRBV7-9 and TRBJ2-5, with 10 bases matching TRBD1. The germline CDR1 and CDR2 sequences are SEHNR and FQNEAQ (reference sequence). J gave up 4 bases and V 3 bases, and 5 bases lay outside the gene matches. The CDR3 spans 15 residues. CDR3 in DNA: TGTGCCAGCAGCTTCCGGACAGGGGGGGCAGAGACCCAGTACTTC. Its protein is CASSFRTGGAETQYF.

This clone was observed a handful of times. The chain employs TRBV7-3 and TRBJ2-7; the D is unclear. Trimming pared 10 bases from V and 3 bases from J, leaving 4 bases between. The germline V gene encodes CDR1 SGHTA and CDR2 FQGTGA. The CDR3 extends over 9 amino acids. CDR3 residues: CAIYYEQYF. The CDR3 DNA is TGTGCCATCTACTACGAGCAGTACTTC.

The J gene is TRBJ2-7, the V gene TRBV6-5; weak D call: TRBD1 (5 bases). CDR1 and CDR2 (germline): MNHEY, SVGAGI. V was pared by 2 bases and J by 4 bases, with 9 bases between. CDR3 length: 13 residues. The chain's CDR3 is CASSYGATYEQYF. The CDR3 DNA is TGTGCCAGCAGTTACGGGGCGACGTACGAGCAGTACTTC.

In this sample, this clone turned up a few times. J is TRBJ1-1 and V is TRBV28; D is uncertain. The CDR3 consists of 14 residues. The germline CDR1 and CDR2 sequences are MDHEN and SYDVKM. Between the trimmed V and J ends, which lost 5 bases and 3 bases, there was a span of 13 bases. CDR3 sequence: CASSPMAGDTEAFF. The CDR3 nucleotides read TGTGCCAGCAGTCCAATGGCCGGGGACACTGAAGCTTTCTTT.